The rows below give T cell receptor beta chains drawn from one sample of a study of stem cell transplantation in POMP-related autoinflammatory disease. Clones were read by immunoSEQ multiplex PCR, and TCRdb kept only the in-frame ones, dropping some. The table lists under 11,000 clones, approximately 86% of them singletons. The specimen comprised CD8+ T cells from PBMCs, sampled before stem cell transplantation. These receptors were collected from a human donor with POMP-related autoinflammation and immune dysregulation (PRAID). Each CDR3 is given with its conserved first and last residue. The D gene is left open where the match is weak. Rows may omit the clone size; those that give it use once, few, many or a size class.

. | . | TRBJ2-5 | TRBV27 | CASSWTSEKTQYF | TGTGCCAGCAGTTGGACCTCCGAAAAGACCCAGTACTTC
. | . | TRBJ2-7 | TRBV5-1 | CASSPAAPRTQYEQYF | TGCGCCAGCAGCCCGGCGGCGCCGAGAACCCAATACGAGCAGTACTTC
. | . | TRBJ2-1 | TRBV28 | CASRPGGGRGYEQFF | TGTGCCAGCAGACCTGGGGGGGGGCGCGGATATGAGCAGTTCTTC
. | . | TRBJ1-1 | TRBV6-5 | CASTAGGAEAFF | TGTGCCAGCACCGCGGGGGGTGCTGAAGCTTTCTTT
. | . | TRBJ2-2 | TRBV28 | CASSSNWHTGELFF | TGTGCCAGCAGTTCAAACTGGCACACCGGGGAGCTGTTTTTT
. | . | TRBJ2-7 | TRBV28 | CASSPSWPYGSYEQYF | TGTGCCAGCAGTCCATCATGGCCATACGGATCCTACGAGCAGTACTTC
TRBD1 | . | TRBJ1-2 | TRBV30 | CAWPGTGASGYTF | TGTGCCTGGCCGGGGACAGGGGCCTCTGGCTACACCTTC
. | . | TRBJ2-6 | TRBV6-5 | CASSYFPQSGANVLTF | TGTGCCAGCAGTTACTTCCCACAATCTGGGGCCAACGTCCTGACTTTC
. | . | TRBJ2-1 | TRBV4-1 | CASSQDIGSELEQFF | TGCGCCAGCAGCCAAGATATTGGTAGCGAGCTTGAGCAGTTCTTC
TRBD1 | once | TRBJ1-1 | TRBV7-9 | CASSSPLQGIVAEAFF | TGTGCCAGCAGCTCCCCGTTACAGGGGATTGTCGCTGAAGCTTTCTTT
. | . | TRBJ2-7 | TRBV11-2 | CASRGLGDYEQYF | TGTGCCAGCAGGGGACTGGGAGACTACGAGCAGTACTTC
. | . | TRBJ2-1 | TRBV5-1 | CASSLEWGPYNEQFF | TGCGCCAGCAGCTTGGAATGGGGGCCCTACAATGAGCAGTTCTTC
. | few | TRBJ1-2 | TRBV5-1 | CASSPGGSDGYTF | TGCGCCAGCAGCCCTGGGGGTAGCGATGGCTACACCTTC
. | . | TRBJ2-7 | TRBV4-1 | CASSQDGGRGFGVSYEQYF | TGCGCCAGCAGCCAAGATGGTGGCAGGGGTTTTGGGGTTTCCTACGAGCAGTACTTC
. | . | TRBJ1-2 | TRBV5-6 | CASSRRGGEFFSGYTF | TGTGCCAGCAGCAGACGGGGGGGCGAATTCTTCTCTGGCTACACCTTC
. | . | TRBJ2-7 | TRBV12-5 | CASGSTDNYEQYF | TGTGCTAGTGGTTCCACAGATAACTACGAGCAGTACTTC
TRBD1 | . | TRBJ2-7 | TRBV6-5 | CASSYKETGTYEQYF | TGTGCCAGCAGTTACAAAGAGACAGGGACCTACGAGCAGTACTTC
. | few | TRBJ1-3 | TRBV5-6 | CASGHRSGNTIYF | TGTGCCTCGGGACACCGCTCTGGAAACACCATATATTTT
. | . | TRBJ1-2 | TRBV27 | CASSFAAAHYGYTF | TGTGCCAGCAGTTTCGCGGCAGCCCACTATGGCTACACCTTC
. | . | TRBJ1-2 | TRBV6-5 | CASSRGHLDGYTF | TGTGCCAGCAGTCGGGGGCACCTAGATGGCTACACCTTC
TRBD1 | . | TRBJ2-5 | TRBV19 | CASSIDSGGVRETQYF | TGTGCCAGTAGTATAGATTCAGGGGGAGTCAGGGAGACCCAGTACTTC
. | . | TRBJ2-7 | TRBV4-1 | CASSQGQESRYEQYF | TGCGCCAGCAGCCAAGGACAGGAGTCACGCTACGAGCAGTACTTC
TRBD2 | . | TRBJ2-7 | TRBV7-6 | CASSSGLGMHEQYF | TGTGCCAGCAGCTCGGGACTAGGGATGCACGAGCAGTACTTC
TRBD1 | . | TRBJ1-1 | TRBV7-9 | CASSSGQAGTEAFF | TGTGCCAGCAGCAGCGGACAGGCGGGCACTGAAGCTTTCTTT
. | . | TRBJ2-7 | TRBV4-1 | CASSQEGDRFETTYEQYF | TGCGCCAGCAGCCAAGAGGGAGACAGGTTTGAGACTACCTACGAGCAGTACTTC
. | . | TRBJ2-7 | TRBV5-6 | CASSLAGDEQYF | TGTGCCAGCAGCTTGGCCGGGGACGAGCAGTACTTC
TRBD2 | . | TRBJ2-7 | TRBV5-4 | CASSSGEGYEQYF | TGTGCCAGCAGCTCCGGGGAGGGTTACGAGCAGTACTTC
. | . | TRBJ2-6 | TRBV12-2 | CASRLFGTGSTGVSGANVLTF | .
. | . | TRBJ2-1 | TRBV5-8 | CASSSLSSQESSYNEQFF | TGTGCCAGCAGCTCCCTCTCGTCGCAGGAAAGCTCCTACAATGAGCAGTTCTTC
TRBD2 | . | TRBJ2-3 | TRBV7-3 | CASSPGTSGRDTQYF | TGTGCCAGCAGTCCCGGGACTAGCGGGAGAGATACGCAGTATTTT
TRBD2 | . | TRBJ2-3 | TRBV7-6 | CASSPAGGPSDTQYF | TGTGCCAGCAGCCCAGCGGGAGGGCCCTCAGATACGCAGTATTTT
. | . | TRBJ2-3 | TRBV14 | CASSQGESPPLTDTQYF | TGTGCCAGCAGCCAAGGGGAAAGCCCGCCCCTCACAGATACGCAGTATTTT
. | . | TRBJ1-1 | TRBV5-8 | CASSFVPLGGNTEAFF | TGTGCCAGCAGCTTTGTCCCCCTCGGCGGGAACACTGAAGCTTTCTTT
. | . | TRBJ2-6 | TRBV21-1 | CASSKKQGSGANVLTF | TGTGCCAGCAGCAAGAAACAGGGTTCTGGGGCCAACGTCCTGACTTTC
. | . | TRBJ2-7 | TRBV6-5 | CASSYSTGYEQYF | TGTGCCAGCAGTTACTCGACCGGCTACGAGCAGTACTTC
. | once | TRBJ1-1 | TRBV7-8 | CASSLLQGSMNTEAFF | TGTGCCAGCAGCTTACTTCAGGGGAGCATGAACACTGAAGCTTTCTTT
TRBD1 | . | TRBJ1-2 | TRBV12-5 | CASGQWDRGRYGYTF | TGTGCTAGTGGTCAGTGGGACAGGGGGAGGTATGGCTACACCTTC
. | . | TRBJ1-1 | TRBV13 | CASTRHGNKNTEAFF | TGTGCCAGCACCAGACACGGTAATAAGAACACTGAAGCTTTCTTT